This TCR beta chain was identified during a study of CD8+CD57+ T cells in acquired aplastic anemia. Looking at the study overall: Sorted CD4+ and CD8+ cells yielded roughly 3 ug of DNA on average.

Genomic DNA templated the TCR beta VDJ and CDR3 profiling. TCRdb redid the calling of the reads with MiXCR, one entry per CDR3 protein. Of hundreds of thousands of distinct CDR3 sequences listed, around 30% are singletons. Study-level points and caveats: No significant patient-versus-control difference appeared in CD8+ Simpson's diversity.

Trimming removed 6 bases at V and 6 bases at J, with 15 bases between. Germline CDR1 is MGHDK and CDR2 is SYGVNS. The CDR3 is 13 residues long. Sequenced patients had shown CD8+CD57+ cell expansion by flow cytometry. No patient had been given any therapy when blood was sampled. Note on this clonotype: Its antigen is unknown.

The sequence came from a human donor with aplastic anemia. What was sequenced was sorted CD4+, CD8+, or CD8+CD57+ T cells (not recorded which) from PBMCs. The genes are TRBV25-1 and TRBJ2-7, with a tentative D call TRBD2 (6 bases). CDR3 sequence: CASRGRRGAEQYF. CDR3 sequence (DNA): TGTGCCAGCAGGGGCAGGCGGGGAGCCGAGCAGTACTTC.